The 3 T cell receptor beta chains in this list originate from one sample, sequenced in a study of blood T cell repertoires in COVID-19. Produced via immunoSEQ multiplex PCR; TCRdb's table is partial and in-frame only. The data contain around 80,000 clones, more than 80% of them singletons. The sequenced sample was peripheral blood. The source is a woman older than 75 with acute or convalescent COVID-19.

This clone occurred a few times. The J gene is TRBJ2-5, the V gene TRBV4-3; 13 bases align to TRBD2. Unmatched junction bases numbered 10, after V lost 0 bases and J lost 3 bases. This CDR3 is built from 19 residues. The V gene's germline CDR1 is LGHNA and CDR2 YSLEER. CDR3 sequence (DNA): TGCGCCAGCAGCCAAGACCCCTCCCCAACTAGCGGGGGGGAAGAGACCCAGTACTTC. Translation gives CASSQDPSPTSGGEETQYF.

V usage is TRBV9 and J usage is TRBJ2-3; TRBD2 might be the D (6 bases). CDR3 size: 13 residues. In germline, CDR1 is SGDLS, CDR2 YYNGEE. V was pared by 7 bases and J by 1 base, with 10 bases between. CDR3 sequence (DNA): TGTGCCAGCCGGAGGGAGGGCACAGATACGCAGTATTTT. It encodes CASRREGTDTQYF.

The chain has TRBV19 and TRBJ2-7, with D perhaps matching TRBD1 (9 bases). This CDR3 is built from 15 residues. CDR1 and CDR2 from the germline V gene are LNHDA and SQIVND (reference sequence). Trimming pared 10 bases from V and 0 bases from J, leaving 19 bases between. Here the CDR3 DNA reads TGTGCCACAAAGCGGGGGACAGGGAGCTCCTACGAGCAGTACTTC. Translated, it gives CATKRGTGSSYEQYF.